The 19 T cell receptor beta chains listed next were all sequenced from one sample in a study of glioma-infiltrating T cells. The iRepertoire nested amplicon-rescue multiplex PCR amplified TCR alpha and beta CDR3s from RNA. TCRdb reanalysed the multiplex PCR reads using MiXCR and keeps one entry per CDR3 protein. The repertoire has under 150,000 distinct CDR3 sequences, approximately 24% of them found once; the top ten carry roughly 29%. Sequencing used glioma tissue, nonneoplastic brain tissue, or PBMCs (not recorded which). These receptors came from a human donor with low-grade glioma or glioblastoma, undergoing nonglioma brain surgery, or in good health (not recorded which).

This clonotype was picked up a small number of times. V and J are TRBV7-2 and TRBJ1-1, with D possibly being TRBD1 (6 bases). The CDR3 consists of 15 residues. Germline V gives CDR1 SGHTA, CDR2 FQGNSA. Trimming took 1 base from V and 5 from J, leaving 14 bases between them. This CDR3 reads CASSLGGGRGTEAFF. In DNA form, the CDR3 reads TGTGCCAGCAGCTTAGGAGGGGGGAGAGGGACTGAAGCTTTCTTT.

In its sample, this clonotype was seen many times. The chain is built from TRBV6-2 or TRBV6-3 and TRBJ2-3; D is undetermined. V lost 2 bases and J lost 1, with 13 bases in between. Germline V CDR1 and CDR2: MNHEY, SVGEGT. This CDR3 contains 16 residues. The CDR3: CASSYPTGPRTDTQYF. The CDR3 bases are TGTGCCAGCAGTTACCCCACCGGGCCTCGCACAGATACGCAGTATTTT.

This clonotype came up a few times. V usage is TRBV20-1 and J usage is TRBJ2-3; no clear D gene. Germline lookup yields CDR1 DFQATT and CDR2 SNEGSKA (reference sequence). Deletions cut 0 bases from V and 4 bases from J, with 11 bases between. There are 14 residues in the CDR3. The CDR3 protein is CSAREDLQADTQYF. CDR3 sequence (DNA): TGCAGTGCTAGAGAGGACCTGCAGGCAGATACGCAGTATTTT.

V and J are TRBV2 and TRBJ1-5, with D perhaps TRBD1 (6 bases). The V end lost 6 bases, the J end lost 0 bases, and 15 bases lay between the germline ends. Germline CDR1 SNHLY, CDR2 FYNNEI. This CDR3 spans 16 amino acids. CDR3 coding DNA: TGTGCCAGCAGGGAAAAGGGGGGACATAGCAATCAGCCCCAGCATTTT. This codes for CASREKGGHSNQPQHF.

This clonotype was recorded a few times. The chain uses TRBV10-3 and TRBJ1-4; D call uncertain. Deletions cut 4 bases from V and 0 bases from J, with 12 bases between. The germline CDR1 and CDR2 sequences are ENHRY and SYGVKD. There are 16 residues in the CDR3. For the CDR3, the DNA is TGTGCCATCAGTGCAGCCGCACAGACAACTAATGAAAAACTGTTTTTT. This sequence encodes CAISAAAQTTNEKLFF.

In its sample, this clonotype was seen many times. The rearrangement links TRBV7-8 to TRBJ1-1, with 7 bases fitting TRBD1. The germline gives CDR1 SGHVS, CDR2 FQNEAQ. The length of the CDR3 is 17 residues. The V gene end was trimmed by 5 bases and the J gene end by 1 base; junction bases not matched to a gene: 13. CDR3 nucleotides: TGTGCCAGCAGCCTCGACAGGGTCAGGGCCAAGAACACTGAAGCTTTCTTT. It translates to CASSLDRVRAKNTEAFF.

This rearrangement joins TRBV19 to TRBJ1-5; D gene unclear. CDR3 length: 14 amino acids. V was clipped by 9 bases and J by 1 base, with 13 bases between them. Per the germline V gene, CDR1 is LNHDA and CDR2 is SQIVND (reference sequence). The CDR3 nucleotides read TGTGCCAGCAAGTTGCAGGTCAGCAATCAGCCCCAGCATTTT. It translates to CASKLQVSNQPQHF.

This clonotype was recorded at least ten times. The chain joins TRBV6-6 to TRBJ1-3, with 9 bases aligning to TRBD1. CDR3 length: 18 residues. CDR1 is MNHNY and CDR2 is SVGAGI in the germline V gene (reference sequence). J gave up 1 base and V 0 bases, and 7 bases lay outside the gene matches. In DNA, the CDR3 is TGTGCCAGCAGTTACTCGTCCGGGACAGGGTTGTCTGGAAACACCATATATTTT. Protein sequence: CASSYSSGTGLSGNTIYF.

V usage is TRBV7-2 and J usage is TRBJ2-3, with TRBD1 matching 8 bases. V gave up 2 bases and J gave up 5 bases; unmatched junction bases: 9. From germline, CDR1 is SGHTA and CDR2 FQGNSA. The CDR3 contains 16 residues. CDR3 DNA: TGTGCCAGCAGCTTACGTTACAGGGGGTACGGAGATACGCAGTATTTT. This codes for CASSLRYRGYGDTQYF.

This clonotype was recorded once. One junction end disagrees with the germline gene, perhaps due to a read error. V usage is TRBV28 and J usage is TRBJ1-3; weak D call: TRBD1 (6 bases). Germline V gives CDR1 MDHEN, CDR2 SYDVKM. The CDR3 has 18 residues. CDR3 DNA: TGTGCCAACAGTTTATTTTGGTGGACAGCTCAAACTGGAAACACCATATATTTT. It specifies CANSLFWWTAQTGNTIYF.

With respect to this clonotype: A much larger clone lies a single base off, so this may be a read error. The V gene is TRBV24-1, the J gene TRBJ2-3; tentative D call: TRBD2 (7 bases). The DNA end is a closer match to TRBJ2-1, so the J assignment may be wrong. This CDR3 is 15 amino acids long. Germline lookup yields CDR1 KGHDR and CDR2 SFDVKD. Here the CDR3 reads CATGDRKGGGNEQFF. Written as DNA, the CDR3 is TGTGCCACCGGTGATCGTAAAGGGGGGGGGAATGAGCAGTTCTTC.

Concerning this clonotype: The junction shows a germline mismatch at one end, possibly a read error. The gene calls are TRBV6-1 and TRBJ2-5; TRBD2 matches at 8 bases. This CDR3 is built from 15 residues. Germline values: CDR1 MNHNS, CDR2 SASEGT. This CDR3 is CASSTGLAGVETKYF. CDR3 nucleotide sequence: TGTGCCAGCAGTACTGGACTAGCAGGGGTAGAGACCAAGTACTTC.

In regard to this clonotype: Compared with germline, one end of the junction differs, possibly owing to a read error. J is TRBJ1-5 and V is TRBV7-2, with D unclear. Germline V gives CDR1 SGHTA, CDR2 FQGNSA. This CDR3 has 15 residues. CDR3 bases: TGTGCCAGCACCCTCCTCGGGGTTGGCAATCAGCCCCATCATTTT. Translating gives CASTLLGVGNQPHHF.

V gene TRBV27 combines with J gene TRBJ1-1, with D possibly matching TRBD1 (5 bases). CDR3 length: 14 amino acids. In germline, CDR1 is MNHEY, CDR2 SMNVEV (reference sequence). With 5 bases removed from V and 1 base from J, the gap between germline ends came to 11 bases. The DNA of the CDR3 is TGTGCCAGCAGTCTACGACAGACGAACACTGAAGCTTTCTTT. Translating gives CASSLRQTNTEAFF.

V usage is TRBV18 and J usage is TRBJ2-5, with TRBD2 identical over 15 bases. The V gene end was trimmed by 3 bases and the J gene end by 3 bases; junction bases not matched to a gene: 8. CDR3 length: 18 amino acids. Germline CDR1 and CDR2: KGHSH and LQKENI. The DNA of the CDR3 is TGTGCCAGCTCACCGCCGGGACTAGCGGGGGGCCGGGAAGAGACCCAGTACTTC. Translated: CASSPPGLAGGREETQYF.

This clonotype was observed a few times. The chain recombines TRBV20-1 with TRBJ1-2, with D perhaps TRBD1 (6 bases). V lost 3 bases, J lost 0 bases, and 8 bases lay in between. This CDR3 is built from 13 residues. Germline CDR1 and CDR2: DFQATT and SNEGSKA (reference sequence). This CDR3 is CSASKGANYGYTF. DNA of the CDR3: TGCAGTGCTAGTAAGGGGGCTAACTATGGCTACACCTTC.

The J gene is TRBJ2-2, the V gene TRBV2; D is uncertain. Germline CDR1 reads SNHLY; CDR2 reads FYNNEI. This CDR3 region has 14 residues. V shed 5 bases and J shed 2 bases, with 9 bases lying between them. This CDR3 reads CASSRAINTGELFF. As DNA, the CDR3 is TGTGCCAGCAGTCGGGCGATCAACACCGGGGAGCTGTTTTTT.

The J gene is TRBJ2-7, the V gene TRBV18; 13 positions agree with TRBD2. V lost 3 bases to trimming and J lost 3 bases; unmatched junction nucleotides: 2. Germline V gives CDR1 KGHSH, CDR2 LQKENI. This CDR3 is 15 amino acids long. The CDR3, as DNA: TGTGCCAGCTCACCGGGACTAGCGGGGCGCTACGAGCAGTACGTC. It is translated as CASSPGLAGRYEQYV.

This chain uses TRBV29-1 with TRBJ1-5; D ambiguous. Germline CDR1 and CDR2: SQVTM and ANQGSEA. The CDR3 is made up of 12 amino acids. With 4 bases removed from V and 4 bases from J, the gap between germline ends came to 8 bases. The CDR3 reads CSVATANQPQHF. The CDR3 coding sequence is TGCAGCGTTGCAACAGCTAATCAGCCCCAGCATTTT.